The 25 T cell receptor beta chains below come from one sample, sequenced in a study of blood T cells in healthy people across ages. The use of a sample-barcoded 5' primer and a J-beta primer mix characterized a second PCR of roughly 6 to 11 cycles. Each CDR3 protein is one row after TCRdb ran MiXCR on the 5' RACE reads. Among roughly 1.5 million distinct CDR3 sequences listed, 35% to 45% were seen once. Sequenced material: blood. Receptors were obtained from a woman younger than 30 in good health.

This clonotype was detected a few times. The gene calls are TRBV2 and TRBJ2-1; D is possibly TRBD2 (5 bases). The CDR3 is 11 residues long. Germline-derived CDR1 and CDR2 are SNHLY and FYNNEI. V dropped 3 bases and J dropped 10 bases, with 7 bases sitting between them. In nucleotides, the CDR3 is TGTGCCAGCAGTGAGGGAGTAGAGCAGTTCTTC. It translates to CASSEGVEQFF.

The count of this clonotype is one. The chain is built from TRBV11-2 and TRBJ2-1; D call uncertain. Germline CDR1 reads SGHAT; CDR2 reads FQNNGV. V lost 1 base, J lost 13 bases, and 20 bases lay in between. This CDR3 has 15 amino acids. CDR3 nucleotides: TGTGCCAGCAGCTTAGTGAAGGATCCGGTAAATCCCCAGTTCTTC. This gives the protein CASSLVKDPVNPQFF.

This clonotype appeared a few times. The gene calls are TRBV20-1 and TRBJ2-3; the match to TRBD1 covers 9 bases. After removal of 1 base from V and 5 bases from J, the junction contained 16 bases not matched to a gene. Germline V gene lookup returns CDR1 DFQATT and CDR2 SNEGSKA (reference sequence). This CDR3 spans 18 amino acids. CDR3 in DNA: TGCAGTGCTAGAGGCAGAAGAGTAAGGGGACAGGGAAGAGATACGCAGTATTTT. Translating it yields CSARGRRVRGQGRDTQYF.

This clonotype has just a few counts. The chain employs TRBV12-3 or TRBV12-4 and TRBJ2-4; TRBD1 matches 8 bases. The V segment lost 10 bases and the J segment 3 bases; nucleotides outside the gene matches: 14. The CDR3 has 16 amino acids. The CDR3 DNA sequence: TGTGCCACCTCCCCAGGGGGCGAAAGGGGCAAAAACATTCAGTACTTC. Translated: CATSPGGERGKNIQYF.

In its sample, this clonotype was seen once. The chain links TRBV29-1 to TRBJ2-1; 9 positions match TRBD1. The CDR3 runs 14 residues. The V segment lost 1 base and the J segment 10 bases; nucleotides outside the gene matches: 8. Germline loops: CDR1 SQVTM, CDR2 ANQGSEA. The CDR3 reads CSVEGGTGYYEQFF. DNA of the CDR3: TGCAGCGTTGAAGGAGGGACAGGGTATTACGAGCAGTTCTTC.

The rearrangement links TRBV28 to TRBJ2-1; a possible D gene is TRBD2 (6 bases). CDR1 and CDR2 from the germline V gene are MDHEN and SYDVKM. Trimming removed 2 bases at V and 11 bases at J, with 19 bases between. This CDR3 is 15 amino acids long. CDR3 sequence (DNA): TGTGCCAGCAGTTTAGGGGGGACCCGGGCAGCGAAGCAGTTCTTC. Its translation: CASSLGGTRAAKQFF.

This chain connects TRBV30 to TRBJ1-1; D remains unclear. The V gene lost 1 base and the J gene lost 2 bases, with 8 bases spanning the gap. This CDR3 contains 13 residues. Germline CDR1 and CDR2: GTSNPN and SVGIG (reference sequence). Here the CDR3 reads CAWSEDSNTEAFF. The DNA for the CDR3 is TGTGCCTGGAGTGAAGACTCAAACACTGAAGCTTTCTTT.

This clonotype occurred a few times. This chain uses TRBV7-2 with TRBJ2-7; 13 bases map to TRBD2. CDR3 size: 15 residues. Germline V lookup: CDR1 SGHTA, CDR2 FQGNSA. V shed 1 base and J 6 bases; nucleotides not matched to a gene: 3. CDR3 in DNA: TGTGCCAGCAGCTTAGAGGGACTAGCGGGGACCGAGCAGTACTTC. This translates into CASSLEGLAGTEQYF. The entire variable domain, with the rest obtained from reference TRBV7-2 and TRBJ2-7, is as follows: GAGVSQSPSNKVTEKGKDVELRCDPISGHTALYWYRQSLGQGLEFLIYFQGNSAPDKSGLPSDRFSAERTGGSVSTLTIQRTQQEDSAVYLCASSLEGLAGTEQYFGPGTRLTVT.

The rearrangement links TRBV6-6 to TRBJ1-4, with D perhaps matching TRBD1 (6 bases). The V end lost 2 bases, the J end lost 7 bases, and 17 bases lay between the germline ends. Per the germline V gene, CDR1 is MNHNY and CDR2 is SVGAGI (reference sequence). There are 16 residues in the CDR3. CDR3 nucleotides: TGTGCCAGCAGTTACGTGCGGGGGGCGCCTGTTGAAAAACTGTTTTTT. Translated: CASSYVRGAPVEKLFF.

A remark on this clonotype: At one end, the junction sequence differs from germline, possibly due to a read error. CDR3 DNA: TGTGCCAGCAGCCCAGGGCCAAACAATGAGCGGTTCTTC. Translated, it gives CASSPGPNNERFF. This chain connects TRBV14 to TRBJ2-1; perhaps TRBD1 as D (5 bases). The CDR3 runs 13 residues. CDR1 and CDR2 (germline): SGHDN, FVKESK.

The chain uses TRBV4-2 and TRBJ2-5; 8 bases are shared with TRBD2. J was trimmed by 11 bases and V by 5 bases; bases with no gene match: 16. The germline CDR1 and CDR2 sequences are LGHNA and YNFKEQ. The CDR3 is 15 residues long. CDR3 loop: CASSYDGLAPNEQYF. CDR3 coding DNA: TGTGCCAGCAGCTACGACGGACTAGCCCCCAATGAGCAGTACTTC.

The CDR3 bases are TGTGCCAGCAGCCCCATAATACCCTATGGCTACACCTTC. This gives the protein CASSPIIPYGYTF. The chain joins TRBV7-2 to TRBJ1-2; no clear D. The CDR3 runs 13 residues. Germline V gene data show CDR1 as SGHTA and CDR2 as FQGNSA. Deletions cut 5 bases from V and 4 bases from J, with 11 bases between.

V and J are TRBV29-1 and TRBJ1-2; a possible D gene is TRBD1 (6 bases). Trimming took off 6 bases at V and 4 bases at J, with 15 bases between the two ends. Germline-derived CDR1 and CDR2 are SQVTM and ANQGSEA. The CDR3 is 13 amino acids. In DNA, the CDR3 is TGCAGCGTGGGACACCCTGCGGCCTATGGCTACACCTTC. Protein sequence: CSVGHPAAYGYTF.

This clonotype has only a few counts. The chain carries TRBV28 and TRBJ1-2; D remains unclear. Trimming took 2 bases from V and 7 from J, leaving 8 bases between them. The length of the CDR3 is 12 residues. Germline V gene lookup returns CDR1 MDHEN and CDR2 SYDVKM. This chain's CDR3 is CASSLGRPGYTF. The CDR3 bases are TGTGCCAGCAGTTTAGGCAGGCCTGGCTACACCTTC.

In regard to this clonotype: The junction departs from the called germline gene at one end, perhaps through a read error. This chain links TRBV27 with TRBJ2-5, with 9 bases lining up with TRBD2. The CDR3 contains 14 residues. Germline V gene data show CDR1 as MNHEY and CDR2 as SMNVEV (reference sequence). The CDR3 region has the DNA TGTGCCAGCAGTATAGCGGGAGACCAAGAGGCCCAGTACTTC. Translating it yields CASSIAGDQEAQYF.

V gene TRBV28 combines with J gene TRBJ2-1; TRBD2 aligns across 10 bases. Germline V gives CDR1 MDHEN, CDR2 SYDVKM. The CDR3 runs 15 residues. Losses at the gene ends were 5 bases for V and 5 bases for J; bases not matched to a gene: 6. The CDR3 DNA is TGTGCCAGCAGTCAAGCGGGAGGGGGGAACAATGAGCAGTTCTTC. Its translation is CASSQAGGGNNEQFF.

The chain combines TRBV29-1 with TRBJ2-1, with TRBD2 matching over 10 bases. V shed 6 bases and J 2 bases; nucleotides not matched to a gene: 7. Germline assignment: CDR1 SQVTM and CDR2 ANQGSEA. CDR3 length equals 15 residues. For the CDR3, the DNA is TGCAGCGTAAGGGGACTAGCGATTACCTACAATGAGCAGTTCTTC. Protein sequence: CSVRGLAITYNEQFF.

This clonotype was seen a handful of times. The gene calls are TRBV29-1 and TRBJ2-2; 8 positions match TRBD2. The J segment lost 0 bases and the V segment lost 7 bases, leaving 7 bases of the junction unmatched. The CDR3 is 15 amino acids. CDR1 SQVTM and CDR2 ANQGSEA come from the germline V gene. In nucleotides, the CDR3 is TGCAGCGCTGATAGCGGGATACCGAACACCGGGGAGCTGTTTTTT. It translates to CSADSGIPNTGELFF.

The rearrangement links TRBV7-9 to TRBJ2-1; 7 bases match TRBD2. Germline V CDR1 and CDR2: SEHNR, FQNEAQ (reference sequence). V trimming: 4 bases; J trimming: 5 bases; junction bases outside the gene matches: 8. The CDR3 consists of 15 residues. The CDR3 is CASSSARAGHNEQFF. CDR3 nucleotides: TGTGCCAGCAGCTCTGCGCGAGCGGGGCACAATGAGCAGTTCTTC.

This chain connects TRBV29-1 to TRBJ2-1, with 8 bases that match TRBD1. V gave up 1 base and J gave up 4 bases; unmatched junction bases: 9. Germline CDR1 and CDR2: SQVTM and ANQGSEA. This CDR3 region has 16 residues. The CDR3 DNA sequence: TGCAGCGTTGAAGGGCTCCTGGGACAGGTATACAATGAGCAGTTCTTC. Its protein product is CSVEGLLGQVYNEQFF.

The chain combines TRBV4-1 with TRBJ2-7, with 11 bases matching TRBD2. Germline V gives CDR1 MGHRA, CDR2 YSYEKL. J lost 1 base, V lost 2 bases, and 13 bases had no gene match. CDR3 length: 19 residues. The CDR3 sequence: CASSQRHRFGTSGSYEQYF. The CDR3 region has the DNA TGCGCCAGCAGCCAACGTCATCGATTCGGGACTAGCGGATCCTACGAGCAGTACTTC.

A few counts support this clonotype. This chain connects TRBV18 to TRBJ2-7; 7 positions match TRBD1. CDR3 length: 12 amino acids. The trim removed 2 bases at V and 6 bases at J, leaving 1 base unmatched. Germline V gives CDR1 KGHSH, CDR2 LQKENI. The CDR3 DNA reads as TGTGCCAGCTCACCAGAGGGGGCCGAGCAGTACTTC. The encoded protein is CASSPEGAEQYF.

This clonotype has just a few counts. The CDR3 DNA sequence: TGCGCCAGCAGCCTTGGAATGGGACTAGCGGGCCTCAATGAGCAGTTCTTC. Protein: CASSLGMGLAGLNEQFF. The genes are TRBV4-3 and TRBJ2-1, with 12 nucleotides matching TRBD2. CDR1 and CDR2 from the germline V gene are LGHNA and YSLEER. V lost 4 bases and J lost 6; bases outside the gene matches: 10. The CDR3 is made up of 17 amino acids.

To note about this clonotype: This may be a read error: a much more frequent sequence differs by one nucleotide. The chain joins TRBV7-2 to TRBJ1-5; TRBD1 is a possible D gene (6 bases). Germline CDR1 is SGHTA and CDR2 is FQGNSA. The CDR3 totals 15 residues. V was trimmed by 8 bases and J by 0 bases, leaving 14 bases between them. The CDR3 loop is CASGLDRYSNQPQHF. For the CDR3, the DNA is TGTGCCAGCGGCCTGGACAGATATAGCAATCAGCCCCAGCATTTT.

CDR3 bases: TGCGCCAGCAGCCAGGGGACTGCACCGGGGGATACGCAGTATTTT. It is translated as CASSQGTAPGDTQYF. The chain uses TRBV4-3 and TRBJ2-3; possible D gene TRBD2, 6 bases. Per the germline V gene, CDR1 is LGHNA and CDR2 is YSLEER. V was trimmed by 3 bases and J by 6 bases, leaving 16 bases between them. CDR3 length equals 15 residues.